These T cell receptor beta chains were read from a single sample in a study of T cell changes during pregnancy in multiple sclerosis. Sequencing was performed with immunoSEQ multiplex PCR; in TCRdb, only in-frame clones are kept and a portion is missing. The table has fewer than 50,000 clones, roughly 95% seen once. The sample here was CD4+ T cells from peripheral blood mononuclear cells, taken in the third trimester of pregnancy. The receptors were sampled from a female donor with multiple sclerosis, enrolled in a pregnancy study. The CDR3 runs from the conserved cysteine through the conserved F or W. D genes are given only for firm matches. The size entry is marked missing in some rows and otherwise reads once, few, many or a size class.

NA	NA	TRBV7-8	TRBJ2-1	CASSLYTGNNEQFF	TGTGCCAGCAGCTTATATACAGGAAACAATGAGCAGTTCTTC
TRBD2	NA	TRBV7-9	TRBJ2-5	CASSLIHGGGRGRQETQYF	TGTGCCAGCAGCTTAATTCACGGCGGCGGGAGGGGGAGGCAAGAGACCCAGTACTTC
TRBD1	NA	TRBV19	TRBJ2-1	CASSDRGNEQFF	TGTGCCAGTTCGGACAGGGGAAATGAGCAGTTCTTC
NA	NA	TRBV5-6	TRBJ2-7	CASSLTGINEQYF	TGTGCCAGCAGCTTGACAGGGATCAACGAGCAGTACTTC
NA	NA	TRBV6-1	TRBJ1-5	CASNLSGQPQHF	TGTGCCAGCAACCTGTCAGGCCAGCCCCAGCATTTT
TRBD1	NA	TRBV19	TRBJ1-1	CASSAGQQWNTEAFF	TGTGCCAGTAGTGCGGGACAGCAGTGGAACACTGAAGCTTTCTTT
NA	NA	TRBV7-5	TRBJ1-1	CARSLRQVLNTEAFF	TGTGCCAGAAGCTTACGGCAGGTTCTCAACACTGAAGCTTTCTTT
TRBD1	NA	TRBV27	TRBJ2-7	CASRGRTGNYEQYF	TGTGCCAGCAGGGGGCGGACAGGAAACTACGAGCAGTACTTC
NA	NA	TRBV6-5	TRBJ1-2	CASKRGNYGYTF	TGTGCCAGCAAAAGGGGGAACTATGGCTACACCTTC
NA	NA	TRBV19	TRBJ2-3	CASNDRLATDTQYF	TGTGCCAGTAACGACCGACTTGCCACAGATACGCAGTATTTT
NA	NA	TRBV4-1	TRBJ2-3	CASSPFVRASLGDTQYF	TGCGCCAGCAGCCCGTTCGTCCGTGCTAGCCTCGGAGATACGCAGTATTTT
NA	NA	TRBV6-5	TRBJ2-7	CASSRTAPYEQYF	TGTGCCAGTTCCCGGACAGCTCCATACGAGCAGTACTTC
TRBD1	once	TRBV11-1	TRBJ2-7	CASSLIHGQGAAEQYF	TGTGCCAGCAGCTTAATTCACGGACAGGGGGCTGCCGAGCAGTACTTC
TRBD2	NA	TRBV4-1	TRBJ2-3	CASSHAPGLAGRRTDTQYF	TGCGCCAGCAGCCATGCCCCAGGACTAGCGGGAAGGCGAACAGATACGCAGTATTTT
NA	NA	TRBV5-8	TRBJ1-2	CASTYTRGYTF	TGTGCCAGCACTTATACCCGGGGCTACACCTTC
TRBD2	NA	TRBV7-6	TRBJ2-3	CASSLGSGGAADTQYF	TGTGCCAGCAGCTTAGGGAGCGGGGGGGCCGCAGATACGCAGTATTTT
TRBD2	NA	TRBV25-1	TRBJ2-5	CASSGLAGPIQETQYF	TGTGCCAGCAGTGGACTAGCGGGGCCTATTCAAGAGACCCAGTACTTC
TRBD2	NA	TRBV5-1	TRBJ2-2	CASSFTTSANTGELFF	TGCGCCAGCAGCTTCACGACTAGCGCGAACACCGGGGAGCTGTTTTTT
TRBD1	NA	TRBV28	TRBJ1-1	CASSGGQGPFNPSPDTEAFF	TGTGCCAGCAGCGGGGGACAGGGCCCTTTTAATCCCTCCCCGGACACTGAAGCTTTCTTT
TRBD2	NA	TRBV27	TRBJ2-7	CASRKRGGYEQYF	TGTGCCAGCAGAAAGCGGGGGGGTTACGAGCAGTACTTC
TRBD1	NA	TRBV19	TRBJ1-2	CASSSAGGLGYTF	TGTGCCAGTAGTAGCGCAGGGGGCTTGGGCTACACCTTC
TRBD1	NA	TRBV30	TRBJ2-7	CAWSAGQGAVSGEQYF	TGTGCCTGGAGTGCAGGACAGGGGGCGGTGTCTGGCGAGCAGTACTTC
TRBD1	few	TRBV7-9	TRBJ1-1	CASSSMDRGNTEAFF	TGTGCCAGCAGCTCGATGGACAGGGGAAACACTGAAGCTTTCTTT
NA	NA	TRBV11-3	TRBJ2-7	CASSLGGHYEQYF	TGTGCCAGCAGCTTAGGAGGGCACTACGAGCAGTACTTC
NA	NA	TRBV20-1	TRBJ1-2	CSAGASYGYTF	TGCAGTGCTGGGGCGAGCTATGGCTACACCTTC
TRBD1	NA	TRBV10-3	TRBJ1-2	CAISETGGEGGYTF	TGTGCCATCAGTGAGACAGGGGGCGAGGGTGGCTACACCTTC
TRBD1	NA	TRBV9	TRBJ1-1	CASSVGIRGQGDTEAFF	TGTGCCAGCAGCGTAGGAATAAGAGGGCAGGGGGACACTGAAGCTTTCTTT
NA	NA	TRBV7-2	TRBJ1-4	CASSPLNEKLFF	TGTGCCAGCAGCCCCCTTAATGAAAAACTGTTTTTT